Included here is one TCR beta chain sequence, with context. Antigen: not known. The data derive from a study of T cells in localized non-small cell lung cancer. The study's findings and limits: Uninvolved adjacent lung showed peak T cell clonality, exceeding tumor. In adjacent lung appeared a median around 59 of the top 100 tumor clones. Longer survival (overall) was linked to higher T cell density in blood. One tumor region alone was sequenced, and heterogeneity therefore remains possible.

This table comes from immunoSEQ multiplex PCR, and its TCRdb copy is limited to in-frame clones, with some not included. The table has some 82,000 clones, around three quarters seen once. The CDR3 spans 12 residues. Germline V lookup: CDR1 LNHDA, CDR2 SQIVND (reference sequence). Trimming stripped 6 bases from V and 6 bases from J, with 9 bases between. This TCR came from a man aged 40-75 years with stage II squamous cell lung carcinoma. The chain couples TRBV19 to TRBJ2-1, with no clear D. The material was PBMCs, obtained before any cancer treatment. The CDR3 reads CASRNPPNEQFF. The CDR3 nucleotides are TGTGCCAGTAGAAACCCCCCCAATGAGCAGTTCTTC.